The sequence of this T cell receptor beta chain was determined in a study of T cell changes during pregnancy in multiple sclerosis. TCRdb's table, derived via immunoSEQ multiplex PCR, lists solely in-frame clones and lacks some. The sample consists of more than 25,000 clones, 92% of them appearing once. CDR1 SGHRS and CDR2 YFSETQ come from the germline V gene. The germline V and J ends were trimmed by 2 bases and 5 bases, with 11 bases remaining between them. This CDR3 has 13 residues. The genes are TRBV5-1 and TRBJ2-7; perhaps TRBD1 as D (6 bases). Source: peripheral blood, taken in the first trimester of pregnancy. The TCR originated in a female donor in good health, enrolled as a control in a pregnancy study. CDR3 in amino acids: CASSFTGNDEQYF. The CDR3 region has the DNA TGCGCCAGCAGCTTTACAGGGAATGACGAGCAGTACTTC.